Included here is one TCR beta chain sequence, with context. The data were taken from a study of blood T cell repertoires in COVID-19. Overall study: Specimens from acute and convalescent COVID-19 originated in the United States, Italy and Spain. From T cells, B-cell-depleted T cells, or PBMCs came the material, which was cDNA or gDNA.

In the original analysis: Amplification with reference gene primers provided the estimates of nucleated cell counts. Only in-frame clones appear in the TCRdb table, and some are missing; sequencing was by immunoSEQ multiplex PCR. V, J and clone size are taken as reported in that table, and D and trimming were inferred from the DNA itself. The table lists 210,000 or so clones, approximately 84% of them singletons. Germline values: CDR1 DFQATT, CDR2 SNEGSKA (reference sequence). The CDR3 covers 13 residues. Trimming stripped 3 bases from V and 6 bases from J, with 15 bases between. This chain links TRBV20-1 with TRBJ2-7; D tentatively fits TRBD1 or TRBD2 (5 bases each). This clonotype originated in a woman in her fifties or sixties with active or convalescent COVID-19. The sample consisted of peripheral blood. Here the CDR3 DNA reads TGCAGTGCTAGTGGGGGAGTCTCATTCGAGCAGTACTTC. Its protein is CSASGGVSFEQYF.